The T cell receptor beta chain under discussion was sequenced for a study of blood T cell repertoires in COVID-19. Study-wide background: The United States, Italy and Spain supplied acute and convalescent COVID-19 samples. Sources were T cells, B-cell-depleted T cells, or PBMCs; the material itself was cDNA or gDNA.

Per germline, CDR1 LGHDT and CDR2 YNNKEL (reference sequence). With 3 bases clipped from V and 7 bases from J, the junction kept 9 bases outside the gene matches. The CDR3 spans 16 residues. Methods used by the authors: Cell counts per sample came from amplifying reference gene primers. TCRdb's copy holds only in-frame clones and misses some; the assay was immunoSEQ multiplex PCR. The V and J calls and clone size were taken over from that table, and D and trimming were inferred from the DNA. The sample lists roughly 700,000 clones; just under 90% were seen once. The material sequenced was peripheral blood. The chain has TRBV3-1 (or the pseudogene TRBV3-2) and TRBJ2-1, with 10 nucleotides matching TRBD1. This receptor was identified in a woman aged 18-29 years with acute or convalescent COVID-19. The CDR3 nucleotides read TGTGCCAGCAGCCATCGCCGGGACAGGGGAGGGAATGAGCAGTTCTTC. Residues: CASSHRRDRGGNEQFF.